This entry concerns a single TCR beta chain. Its antigen remains unidentified. Clones were read by immunoSEQ multiplex PCR, and TCRdb kept only the in-frame ones, dropping some. The sample lists some 120,000 clones, 70% to 90% occurring once. This record belongs to a study of T cell responses to AZD1222 COVID-19 vaccine. Germline V CDR1 and CDR2: SGHNT, YYREEE (reference sequence). V was pared by 4 bases and J by 5 bases, with 15 bases between. The CDR3 runs to 14 residues. Findings and limits, study-wide: Only after the peak T cell response were repertoires sampled. It was only a handful of AZD1222 recipients who were seropositive at baseline. Nearly half of unique spike-specific TCRs reportedly avoided B.1.351 and B.1.1.7 mutated regions. White British ancestry dominated among donors, who included more females, and clonal diversity was possibly underestimated.

This clonotype originated in an adult in good health. The chain links TRBV5-4 to TRBJ1-2; D is perhaps TRBD1 (6 bases). The sequenced sample was peripheral blood, obtained on day 0 of AZD1222 vaccination. The CDR3 loop reads CASSQGTSQYGYTF. The CDR3 bases are TGTGCCAGCAGCCAGGGGACTTCTCAATATGGCTACACCTTC.